Each of the 15 T cell receptor beta chains below was sequenced from the same sample in a study of CXCR3-negative and CXCR3-positive naive CD8 T cells. Study-level findings and limits: Higher TRB CDR3 hydrophobicity marked CXCR3-positive naive cells relative to CXCR3-negative naive cells.

Antigens of these TCRs are unknown. Libraries of TRB cDNA were made by 5' RACE and carried UMIs. TCRdb re-called the 5' RACE reads; every CDR3 protein appears as one record, without DNA. The sample table includes under 150,000 distinct CDR3 sequences. Sequencing used naive CXCR3+ CD8+ T cells from blood. The subset here: CD45RO-CCR7+CD27+CD95- naive CD8+ T cells expressing CXCR3 (TNR3+). All receptors derive from a human donor in good health. Some clones in this sample may be carry-over from other donors' samples.

This chain uses TRBV4-1 with TRBJ2-3; the TCRdb D gene call, TRBD2, has no DNA to confirm it. Germline assignment: CDR1 MGHRA and CDR2 YSYEKL. CDR3 length: 16 residues. The CDR3 loop reads CASSQVEGRARDTQYF.

This chain links TRBV12-3 or TRBV12-4 with TRBJ1-4; TCRdb reports TRBD1, a call that lacks DNA to check it against. The CDR3 runs 15 residues. The CDR3 here is CASTLGGATNEKLFF.

V usage is TRBV20-1 and J usage is TRBJ2-5. The germline V gene encodes CDR1 DFQATT and CDR2 SNEGSKA (reference sequence). The CDR3 consists of 13 residues. CDR3 region: CSAIGNGEETQYF.

J is TRBJ1-1 and V is TRBV14; TCRdb gives TRBD1 as the D gene, but with no DNA this cannot be confirmed. Germline CDR1 reads SGHDN; CDR2 reads FVKESK. This CDR3 spans 14 amino acids. The CDR3 sequence: CASSQPGPKHEAFF.

The chain employs TRBV29-1 and TRBJ2-6; TCRdb indicates TRBD1, and absent DNA this call remains unverified. Germline CDR1 is SQVTM and CDR2 is ANQGSEA. CDR3 length: 18 residues. CDR3 residues: CSVYPGGQGNSGANVLTF.

This clonotype is medium-sized by frequency. The rearrangement joins TRBV5-1 to TRBJ1-1; there is no DNA to check the TCRdb D call of TRBD1. Germline V CDR1 and CDR2: SGHRS, YFSETQ. The CDR3 is made up of 13 amino acids. Here the CDR3 reads CASSLGQGVVAFF.

The genes are TRBV6-5 and TRBJ1-1; as DNA is missing, the TRBD1 call by TCRdb cannot be tested. This CDR3 comprises 12 residues. Germline assignment: CDR1 MNHEY and CDR2 SVGAGI. This CDR3 is CASSYPTGEAFF.

The rearrangement uses TRBV7-3 and TRBJ1-1. The CDR3 covers 13 residues. Germline V gives CDR1 SGHTA, CDR2 FQGTGA. CDR3 amino acids: CASSSLIGEEAFF. Based on the CDR3 plus reference TRBV7-3 and TRBJ1-1, the full variable domain is GAGVSQTPSNKVTEKGKYVELRCDPISGHTALYWYRQSLGQGPEFLIYFQGTGAADDSGLPNDRFFAVRPEGSVSTLKIQRTERGDSAVYLCASSSLIGEEAFFGQGTRLTVV.

The chain links TRBV3-1 to TRBJ2-2; the TRBD2 assignment by TCRdb is unverifiable without DNA. CDR1 is LGHDT and CDR2 is YNNKEL in the germline V gene (reference sequence). CDR3 length: 17 amino acids. This CDR3 reads CASSHPFEGDGTGELFF.

V usage is TRBV6-2 or TRBV6-3 and J usage is TRBJ2-5; the D gene TCRdb calls, TRBD1, cannot be checked with no DNA. CDR3 size: 16 residues. The germline V gene has CDR1 MNHEY and CDR2 SVGEGT. CDR3 sequence reads: CASSQDRDRRAETQYF.

The chain's CDR3 is CSVEKTSGGYEQYF. V usage is TRBV29-1 and J usage is TRBJ2-7; TCRdb's assignment of TRBD2 cannot be checked, as there is no DNA. Germline CDR1 SQVTM, CDR2 ANQGSEA. The CDR3 covers 14 residues.

V is TRBV29-1 and J is TRBJ1-1; TCRdb selects TRBD1, and the lack of DNA leaves this call unchecked. The length of the CDR3 is 14 residues. Germline V gene sequence: CDR1 SQVTM, CDR2 ANQGSEA. The CDR3 protein is CSVFRDRGPTEAFF. The full variable domain, with the rest looked up from reference TRBV29-1 and TRBJ1-1, is SAVISQKPSRDICQRGTSLTIQCQVDSQVTMMFWYRQQPGQSLTLIATANQGSEATYESGFVIDKFPISRPNLTFSTLTVSNMSPEDSSIYLCSVFRDRGPTEAFFGQGTRLTVV.

The V gene is TRBV7-9, the J gene TRBJ2-1; TCRdb's D call of TRBD1 is untestable without DNA. This CDR3 is built from 14 residues. In germline, CDR1 is SEHNR, CDR2 FQNEAQ (reference sequence). The CDR3 is CASSLALGQALQFF. Looking up the rest from reference TRBV7-9 and TRBJ2-1 gives the full variable domain: DTGVSQNPRHKITKRGQNVTFRCDPISEHNRLYWYRQTLGQGPEFLTYFQNEAQLEKSRLLSDRFSAERPKGSFSTLEIQRTEQGDSAMYLCASSLALGQALQFFGPGTRLTVL.

V usage is TRBV7-9 and J usage is TRBJ1-2. Germline CDR1 is SEHNR and CDR2 is FQNEAQ (reference sequence). The CDR3 sequence is 12 residues long. The CDR3 region is CASAGGRAGYTF.

The CDR3 reads CASSLLLFDSTRQPQHF. The chain joins TRBV28 to TRBJ1-5; with no DNA, the TCRdb D assignment of TRBD1 cannot be verified. The V gene's germline CDR1 is MDHEN and CDR2 SYDVKM. The CDR3 has 17 amino acids.